This is a list of T cell receptor beta chains from one sample in a study of post-analysis software for immune sequencing data. In TCRdb, the PCR reads were re-called with MiXCR into one record per CDR3 protein. Of around 700,000 distinct CDR3 sequences in the sample, 59% were seen once. Source material: blood. These receptors were collected from a girl aged 2-10 years with multiple sclerosis. CDR3s include the opening cysteine and the closing phenylalanine or tryptophan. The order of the fields is CDR3 protein, clone size, V gene. Size values are once, few and many counts, or a class for expanded clones, and some rows have none.

CDR3aa: CASSSDSEDGYTF
abundance: .
v_gene: TRBV12-3/TRBV12-4

CDR3aa: CASSGRDRTIVFQETQYF
abundance: .
v_gene: TRBV25-1

CDR3aa: CASSLAEGSSNTGELFF
abundance: .
v_gene: TRBV7-9

CDR3aa: CASSASVKSSYNEQFF
abundance: .
v_gene: TRBV6-1

CDR3aa: CASTAPVPGIGSYNEQFF
abundance: .
v_gene: TRBV7-2

CDR3aa: CARRVTKPGQGWSGANVLTF
abundance: .
v_gene: TRBV7-9

CDR3aa: CASSSPHSEAFF
abundance: few
v_gene: TRBV6-5

CDR3aa: CASSLSPSGQETQYF
abundance: few
v_gene: TRBV27

CDR3aa: CASSPAGLAGGPRSYNEQFF
abundance: .
v_gene: TRBV27

CDR3aa: CASSPRPGAVTITTDTQYF
abundance: .
v_gene: TRBV9

CDR3aa: CASATQGAFSYEQYF
abundance: .
v_gene: TRBV28

CDR3aa: CASSPLAGGPKDTQYF
abundance: .
v_gene: TRBV12-3/TRBV12-4

CDR3aa: CASSSSRGGKNIQYF
abundance: .
v_gene: TRBV28

CDR3aa: CASSFPGRDRGEQFF
abundance: .
v_gene: TRBV7-2

CDR3aa: CASSQVGGASEAFF
abundance: few
v_gene: TRBV4-1

CDR3aa: CSVGLGEKLFF
abundance: .
v_gene: TRBV29-1

CDR3aa: CASSKRGVNTGELFF
abundance: .
v_gene: TRBV25-1

CDR3aa: CAISDGQEYEQYF
abundance: .
v_gene: TRBV10-3

CDR3aa: CSAMVGSPYNEQFF
abundance: .
v_gene: TRBV20-1

CDR3aa: CASSAISGLAGQETQYF
abundance: .
v_gene: TRBV12-3/TRBV12-4

CDR3aa: CSAEGLSSYEQYF
abundance: .
v_gene: TRBV20-1

CDR3aa: CSVEGRRGLTYEQYF
abundance: few
v_gene: TRBV29-1

CDR3aa: CAISEPSGSSYEQYF
abundance: .
v_gene: TRBV10-3

CDR3aa: CASSQEDRTSGVYEQYF
abundance: few
v_gene: TRBV4-1

CDR3aa: CASSLGGGDTDTQYF
abundance: .
v_gene: TRBV7-2

CDR3aa: CAITRGLSLSGANVLTF
abundance: .
v_gene: TRBV10-3

CDR3aa: CSVVRDRGIGAKNIQYF
abundance: .
v_gene: TRBV29-1

CDR3aa: CASTGEPYNEQFF
abundance: few
v_gene: TRBV6-2/TRBV6-3

CDR3aa: CSVEAGGRGYEQYF
abundance: few
v_gene: TRBV29-1

CDR3aa: CSAREGSRETQYF
abundance: .
v_gene: TRBV20-1

CDR3aa: CAISGADHPQHF
abundance: .
v_gene: TRBV10-3

CDR3aa: CSVRDGRRPDTQYF
abundance: few
v_gene: TRBV29-1

CDR3aa: CASSLGPTGAGGYTF
abundance: .
v_gene: TRBV27

CDR3aa: CASSVGDRGLPQETQYF
abundance: .
v_gene: TRBV9

CDR3aa: CASSPYAGGTDTQYF
abundance: .
v_gene: TRBV7-2

CDR3aa: CASSALMDEQFF
abundance: .
v_gene: TRBV6-2/TRBV6-3

CDR3aa: CASSFQVRDEAFF
abundance: .
v_gene: TRBV12-3/TRBV12-4

CDR3aa: CASSPPGQGGEQFF
abundance: .
v_gene: TRBV11-2

CDR3aa: CASSQDRDGTEAFF
abundance: once
v_gene: TRBV6-2/TRBV6-3

CDR3aa: CSVESATGDNEQFF
abundance: few
v_gene: TRBV29-1

CDR3aa: CSGIVLAGPTDTQYF
abundance: once
v_gene: TRBV29-1

CDR3aa: CASRGQGGAEAFF
abundance: .
v_gene: TRBV10-2

CDR3aa: CASSLGLAGDGYEQYF
abundance: .
v_gene: TRBV7-6

CDR3aa: CASSSILGNEQFF
abundance: .
v_gene: TRBV12-3/TRBV12-4

CDR3aa: CSARGTSGGYNEQFF
abundance: .
v_gene: TRBV20-1

CDR3aa: CASSYSSTRLGYF
abundance: .
v_gene: TRBV6-2/TRBV6-3

CDR3aa: CASSQEYGSTYEQYF
abundance: .
v_gene: TRBV4-2

CDR3aa: CASSLNSGGFYNEQFF
abundance: .
v_gene: TRBV27

CDR3aa: CSVEAGTGDGYGYTF
abundance: .
v_gene: TRBV29-1